This TCR beta chain was captured in a study of T cell responses to AZD1222 COVID-19 vaccine. Generated by immunoSEQ multiplex PCR, the TCRdb table keeps only in-frame clones and is missing some. The profile covers more than 120,000 clones, with around 84% appearing a single time and approximately 5% taken by the ten largest. This specimen consisted of peripheral blood, obtained 28 days after the second AZD1222 dose. This TCR came from an adult who received the AZD1222 COVID-19 vaccine.

The CDR3 nucleotides read TGTGCCAGCAGTGAGATGGTGGGACTTGAAGCTTTCTTT. It translates to CASSEMVGLEAFF. The rearrangement links TRBV2 to TRBJ1-1; perhaps TRBD1 as D (5 bases). Looked up from germline, CDR1 is SNHLY and CDR2 is FYNNEI. The CDR3 has 13 amino acids. V gave up 3 bases and J gave up 7 bases, with 12 bases separating them.